This is a list of T cell receptor beta chains from one sample in a study of T cells in Graves' hyperthyroidism and ophthalmopathy. TCRdb called the multiplex PCR reads again in MiXCR, with one record for every CDR3 protein. There are approximately 300,000 distinct CDR3 sequences in the sample; roughly a fifth occur only once, and 35% to 40% lies in the top ten. Sequenced material: blood. These receptors all stem from a man in his forties or fifties with Graves' ophthalmopathy. CDR3s include the opening cysteine and the closing phenylalanine or tryptophan. The D gene is left open where the match is weak. The size entry is marked missing in some rows and otherwise reads once, few, many or a size class.

size | J | D | V | CDR3 | DNA
few | TRBJ2-7 | TRBD1 | TRBV28 | CASSPRTGLFYEQYF | TGTGCCAGCAGCCCCAGGACAGGGCTTTTTTACGAGCAGTACTTC
NA | TRBJ1-2 | NA | TRBV10-3 | CAISAKEINYGYTF | TGTGCCATCAGCGCTAAAGAAATAAACTATGGCTACACCTTC
many | TRBJ2-2 | TRBD2 | TRBV2 | CASRIAGGDTGELFF | TGTGCCAGCAGGATAGCGGGAGGGGACACCGGGGAGCTGTTTTTT
few | TRBJ1-1 | NA | TRBV5-6 | CASSSSYRNMNTEAFF | TGTGCCAGCAGCTCATCCTACAGGAACATGAACACTGAAGCTTTCTTT
NA | TRBJ2-3 | NA | TRBV15 | CATSRDTRTDTQYF | TGTGCCACCAGCAGAGATACCCGCACAGATACGCAGTATTTT
many | TRBJ1-2 | NA | TRBV20-1 | CSATFQRMKYGYTF | TGCAGTGCCACATTTCAGAGAATGAAGTATGGCTACACCTTC
many | TRBJ2-7 | TRBD2 | TRBV20-1 | CSARDGGVVNEQYF | TGCAGTGCTAGAGATGGGGGGGTAGTAAACGAGCAGTACTTC
NA | TRBJ2-2 | NA | TRBV9 | CASSVPKNTGELFF | TGTGCCAGCAGCGTCCCCAAGAACACCGGGGAGCTGTTTTTT
many | TRBJ2-5 | TRBD2 | TRBV5-1 | CASSSLATSASSGWTQYF | TGCGCCAGCAGCTCACTGGCTACTAGCGCATCCTCCGGGTGGACCCAGTACTTC
NA | TRBJ2-2 | NA | TRBV20-1 | CSASLGSGELFF | TGCAGTGCTAGTTTGGGTTCCGGGGAGCTGTTTTTT
NA | TRBJ2-7 | NA | TRBV4-1 | CASSQSDGSWSYEQYF | TGCGCCAGCAGCCAAAGCGATGGTAGCTGGTCCTACGAGCAGTACTTC
few | TRBJ1-2 | NA | TRBV7-3 | CASSGRAGYTF | TGTGCCAGCAGCGGGCGGGCTGGCTACACCTTC
many | TRBJ2-3 | NA | TRBV3-1 | CASSHTRRTDTQYF | TGTGCCAGCAGCCACACTAGGCGCACAGATACGCAGTATTTT
many | TRBJ2-4 | NA | TRBV20-1 | CSANERAKNIQYF | TGCAGTGCTAATGAGCGAGCCAAAAACATTCAGTACTTC
NA | TRBJ2-3 | TRBD2 | TRBV9 | CASSEPRGAGGETDTQYF | TGTGCCAGCAGCGAGCCCCGAGGAGCGGGAGGGGAGACAGATACGCAGTATTTT
few | TRBJ2-2 | NA | TRBV6-1 | CASSETQVVGGELFF | TGTGCCAGCAGTGAAACCCAGGTGGTGGGCGGGGAGCTGTTTTTT
many | TRBJ2-1 | TRBD1 | TRBV20-1 | CSAPRLTGTGNNEQFF | TGCAGTGCTCCACGCCTAACCGGGACAGGGAACAATGAGCAGTTCTTC
many | TRBJ1-1 | TRBD1 | TRBV12-3/TRBV12-4 | CAAGGARRRPEAFF | TGTGCCGCAGGGGGGGCGCGTCGGCGCCCTGAAGCTTTCTTT
few | TRBJ2-7 | TRBD2 | TRBV9 | CASSVGTSVNYEQYF | TGTGCCAGCAGCGTCGGGACTAGTGTAAACTACGAGCAGTACTTC
many | TRBJ2-7 | NA | TRBV29-1 | CSVEGGGGNYEQYF | TGCAGCGTTGAGGGGGGTGGGGGAAACTACGAGCAGTACTTC
many | TRBJ2-5 | TRBD2 | TRBV5-5 | CASSPRAGVQETQYF | TGTGCCAGCAGCCCAAGAGCGGGGGTTCAAGAGACCCAGTACTTC
many | TRBJ2-3 | NA | TRBV7-2 | CASSSYGVSTDTQYF | TGTGCCAGCAGCTCCTATGGGGTTAGCACAGATACGCAGTATTTT
once | TRBJ2-1 | NA | TRBV29-1 | CSVAVEGNEQFF | TGCAGCGTTGCTGTCGAAGGCAATGAGCAGTTCTTC
many | TRBJ1-1 | NA | TRBV20-1 | CSARDLGRSDTEAFF | TGCAGTGCTAGAGATTTAGGCAGGTCGGACACTGAAGCTTTCTTT
NA | TRBJ1-1 | NA | TRBV12-3/TRBV12-4 | CASSLQQDTEAFF | TGTGCCAGCAGCCTACAGCAAGACACTGAAGCTTTCTTT
many | TRBJ2-1 | TRBD2 | TRBV6-1 | CASSPTTGLADSYNEQFF | TGTGCCAGCAGTCCGACAACGGGACTAGCGGATTCCTACAATGAGCAGTTCTTC
NA | TRBJ1-4 | NA | TRBV5-6 | CASSLKVSNEKLFF | TGTGCCAGCAGCTTGAAGGTTTCTAATGAAAAACTGTTTTTT
NA | TRBJ2-7 | TRBD2 | TRBV20-1 | CSATLASYEQYF | TGCAGTGCTACACTAGCGAGCTACGAGCAGTACTTC
few | TRBJ2-5 | NA | TRBV7-9 | CASSRDIETQYF | TGTGCCAGCAGCCGGGACATCGAGACCCAGTACTTC
NA | TRBJ2-2 | NA | TRBV9 | CASSSEGGEDTGELFF | TGTGCCAGCAGCTCGGAAGGGGGGGAGGACACCGGGGAGCTGTTTTTT
many | TRBJ2-6 | NA | TRBV2 | CASSEAGHSGANVLTF | TGTGCCAGCAGTGAAGCGGGACACTCTGGGGCCAACGTCCTGACTTTC
few | TRBJ2-5 | NA | TRBV30 | CAWSFIRISIFAQYF | TGTGCCTGGAGTTTCATCAGAATCAGCATATTCGCCCAGTACTTC